This TCR beta chain was recovered during a study of blood T cell repertoires in COVID-19. Whole-study context: The samples span acute and convalescent COVID-19 from the United States, Italy and Spain. PBMCs, B-cell-depleted T cells, or T cells were the source of the cDNA or gDNA that made up the material.

Unmatched junction bases numbered 1, after V lost 2 bases and J lost 0 bases. The CDR3 has 15 amino acids. Per the germline V gene, CDR1 is SGHRS and CDR2 is YFSETQ. As to this clone: Other DNA sequences in the same sample also yield this CDR3.

Authors' processing steps: The authors estimated nucleated cell counts from reference gene primer amplification. TCRdb's copy holds only in-frame clones and misses some; the assay was immunoSEQ multiplex PCR. D and trimming were read from the DNA, whereas the V and J calls and clone size are those reported in that table. The top ten hold over 1.5% of the sample, which has around 240,000 clones, around 80% seen once. This chain links TRBV5-1 with TRBJ2-3; 9 nucleotides match TRBD2. The TCR comes from a woman older than 75 with acute or convalescent COVID-19. The specimen sequenced was peripheral blood. The CDR3, as DNA: TGCGCCAGCAGCTTACTAGCGGGCAGCACAGATACGCAGTATTTT. It translates to CASSLLAGSTDTQYF.